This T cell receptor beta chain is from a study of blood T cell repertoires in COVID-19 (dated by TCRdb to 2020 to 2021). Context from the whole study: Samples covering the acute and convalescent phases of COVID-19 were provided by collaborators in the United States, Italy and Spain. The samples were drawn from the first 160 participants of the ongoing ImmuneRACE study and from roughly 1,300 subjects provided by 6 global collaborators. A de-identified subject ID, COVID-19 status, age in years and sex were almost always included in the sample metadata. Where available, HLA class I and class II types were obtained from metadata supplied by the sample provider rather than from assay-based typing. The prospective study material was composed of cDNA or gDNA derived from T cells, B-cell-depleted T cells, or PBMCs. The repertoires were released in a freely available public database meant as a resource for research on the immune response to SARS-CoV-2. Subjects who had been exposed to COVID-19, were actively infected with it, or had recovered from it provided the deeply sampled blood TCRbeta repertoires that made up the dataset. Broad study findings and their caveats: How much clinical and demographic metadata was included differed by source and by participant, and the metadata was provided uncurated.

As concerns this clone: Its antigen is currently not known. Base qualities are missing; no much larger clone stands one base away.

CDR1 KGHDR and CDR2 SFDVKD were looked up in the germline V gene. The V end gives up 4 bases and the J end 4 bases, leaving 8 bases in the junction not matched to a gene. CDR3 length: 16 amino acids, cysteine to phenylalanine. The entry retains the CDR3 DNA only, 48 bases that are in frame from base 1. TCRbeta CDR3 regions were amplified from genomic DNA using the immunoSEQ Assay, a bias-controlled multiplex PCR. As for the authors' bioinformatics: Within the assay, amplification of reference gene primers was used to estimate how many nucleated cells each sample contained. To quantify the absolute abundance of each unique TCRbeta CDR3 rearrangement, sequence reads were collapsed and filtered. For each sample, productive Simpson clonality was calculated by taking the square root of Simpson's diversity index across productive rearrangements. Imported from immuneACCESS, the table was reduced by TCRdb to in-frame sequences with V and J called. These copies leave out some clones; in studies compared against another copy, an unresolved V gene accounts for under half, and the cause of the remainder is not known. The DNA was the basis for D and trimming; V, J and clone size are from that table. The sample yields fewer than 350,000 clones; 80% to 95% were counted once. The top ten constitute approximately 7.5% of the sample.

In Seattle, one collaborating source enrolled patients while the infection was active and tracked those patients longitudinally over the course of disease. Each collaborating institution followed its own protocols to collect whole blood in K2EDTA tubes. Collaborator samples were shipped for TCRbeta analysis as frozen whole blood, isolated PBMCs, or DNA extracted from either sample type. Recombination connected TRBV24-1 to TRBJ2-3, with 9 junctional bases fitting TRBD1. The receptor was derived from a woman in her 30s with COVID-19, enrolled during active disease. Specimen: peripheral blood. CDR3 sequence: CATSDTGTGIPDTQYF. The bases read TGTGCCACCAGTGACACCGGGACAGGGATCCCAGATACGCAGTATTTT.